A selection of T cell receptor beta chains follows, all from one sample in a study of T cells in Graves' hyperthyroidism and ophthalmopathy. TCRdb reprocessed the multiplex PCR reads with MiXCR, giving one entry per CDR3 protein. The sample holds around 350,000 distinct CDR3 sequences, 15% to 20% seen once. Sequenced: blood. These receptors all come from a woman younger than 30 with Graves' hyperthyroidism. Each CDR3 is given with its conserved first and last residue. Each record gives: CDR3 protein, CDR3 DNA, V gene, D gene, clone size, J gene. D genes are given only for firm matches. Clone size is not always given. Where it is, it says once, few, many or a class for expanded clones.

CDR3: CASSTTGDSYSPLHF; DNA: TGTGCCAGCAGTACGACCGGGGATTCTTATTCACCCCTCCACTTT; V: TRBV6-5; D: NA; size: few; J: TRBJ1-6
CDR3: CASRLSTGNQPQHF; DNA: TGTGCCAGCAGGTTATCGACGGGGAATCAGCCCCAGCATTTT; V: TRBV12-3/TRBV12-4; D: NA; size: many; J: TRBJ1-5
CDR3: CASSPPRYENTEAFF; DNA: TGTGCCAGCAGCCCCCCTAGGTATGAGAACACTGAAGCTTTCTTT; V: TRBV7-9; D: NA; size: few; J: TRBJ1-1
CDR3: CSASKTGGETQYF; DNA: TGCAGTGCTAGCAAGACAGGAGGAGAGACCCAGTACTTC; V: TRBV20-1; D: NA; size: many; J: TRBJ2-5
CDR3: CASSPHRGYGYTF; DNA: TGTGCCAGCAGTCCCCACCGGGGGTATGGCTACACCTTC; V: TRBV6-5; D: NA; size: many; J: TRBJ1-2
CDR3: CASSLEPPLTGNSYEQYF; DNA: TGTGCCAGCAGTTTAGAACCCCCCCTGACAGGGAACTCCTACGAGCAGTACTTC; V: TRBV12-3/TRBV12-4; D: TRBD1; size: many; J: TRBJ2-7
CDR3: CASSGHGAVGSQPQHF; DNA: TGTGCCAGCAGTGGACACGGGGCAGTCGGGAGTCAGCCCCAGCATTTT; V: TRBV6-1; D: NA; size: many; J: TRBJ1-5
CDR3: CASSTWTARNTGELFF; DNA: TGTGCCAGCAGCACCTGGACAGCACGAAACACCGGGGAGCTGTTTTTT; V: TRBV7-3; D: NA; size: NA; J: TRBJ2-2
CDR3: CASSDGGRETQYF; DNA: TGCGCCAGCAGCGACGGGGGCAGGGAGACCCAGTACTTC; V: TRBV5-1; D: NA; size: many; J: TRBJ2-5
CDR3: CAISEYTEAFF; DNA: TGTGCCATCAGTGAGTACACTGAAGCTTTCTTT; V: TRBV10-3; D: NA; size: many; J: TRBJ1-1
CDR3: CASSRVSYKSPLHF; DNA: TGTGCCAGCAGTAGGGTGTCCTATAAATCACCCCTCCACTTT; V: TRBV6-1; D: NA; size: NA; J: TRBJ1-6
CDR3: CASTSGRGNTEAFF; DNA: TGTGCCAGCACCTCGGGGAGGGGGAACACTGAAGCTTTCTTT; V: TRBV6-1; D: NA; size: NA; J: TRBJ1-1
CDR3: CSARREEAFF; DNA: TGCAGTGCAAGGAGGGAAGAAGCTTTCTTT; V: TRBV20-1; D: NA; size: NA; J: TRBJ1-1
CDR3: CASSLAPGTRGGKNIQYF; DNA: TGTGCCAGCAGCTTGGCACCCGGGACCCGTGGCGGCAAAAACATTCAGTACTTC; V: TRBV11-1; D: NA; size: many; J: TRBJ2-4
CDR3: CASSRERETEAFF; DNA: TGTGCCAGCAGCCGGGAAAGGGAAACTGAAGCTTTCTTT; V: TRBV9; D: NA; size: many; J: TRBJ1-1
CDR3: CASRTELANTGELFF; DNA: TGTGCCAGCAGAACAGAGCTCGCGAACACCGGGGAGCTGTTTTTT; V: TRBV12-3/TRBV12-4; D: NA; size: NA; J: TRBJ2-2